This is a list of T cell receptor beta chains from one sample in a study of blood T cells in healthy people across ages. One entry per CDR3 protein results from TCRdb running MiXCR on the 5' RACE reads. The sample has around 500,000 distinct CDR3 sequences, roughly a quarter seen once. These data were also filed under a second study, of T cells of mothers and their children.

Sequences were obtained from blood. The receptors were gathered from a boy aged 2-9 years in good health. Both conserved end residues are part of each CDR3. The D gene is left open where the match is weak. Size tells how often a clone was seen (once, few, many) or the class of an expanded clone, and some rows leave it out.

few,TRBJ2-1,TRBD2,TRBV20-1,CSARARGLAGGYNEQFF,TGCAGTGCTAGAGCCCGAGGCCTAGCGGGGGGATACAATGAGCAGTTCTTC
.,TRBJ2-1,.,TRBV7-2,CASSPGWANEQFF,TGTGCCAGCAGCCCGGGGTGGGCCAATGAGCAGTTCTTC
.,TRBJ2-2,.,TRBV20-1,CSARKPGTGNTGELFF,TGCAGTGCCAGAAAACCCGGGACTGGGAACACCGGGGAGCTGTTTTTT
.,TRBJ1-1,.,TRBV13,CASSLWGGLRNTEAFF,TGTGCCAGCAGCTTATGGGGGGGACTCAGGAACACTGAAGCTTTCTTT
few,TRBJ2-5,TRBD1,TRBV3-1,CASSPLGQVEEWETQYF,TGTGCCAGCAGCCCTCTGGGACAGGTCGAGGAGTGGGAGACCCAGTACTTC
.,TRBJ2-7,.,TRBV28,CASSPAGPMSGEQYF,TGTGCCAGCAGTCCTGCAGGGCCCATGAGTGGCGAGCAGTACTTC
few,TRBJ2-5,.,TRBV18,CASSPAGPGGETQYF,TGTGCCAGCTCACCCGCGGGACCCGGCGGGGAGACCCAGTACTTC
.,TRBJ2-4,TRBD2,TRBV7-2,CACSLGWTRENIQYF,TGTGCCTGCAGCTTAGGGTGGACTAGGGAAAACATTCAGTACTTC
.,TRBJ2-6,TRBD2,TRBV11-2,CASSSMRRMVGGRASGANVLTF,TGTGCCAGCAGCTCAATGCGACGCATGGTCGGCGGGAGGGCCTCTGGGGCCAACGTCCTGACTTTC
few,TRBJ2-7,.,TRBV20-1,CSARAGGTYLPYEQYF,TGCAGTGCTAGAGCGGGTGGGACATATCTCCCCTACGAGCAGTACTTC
few,TRBJ2-1,TRBD1,TRBV27,CASSSDRDHEQFF,TGTGCCAGCAGTTCGGACAGGGACCATGAGCAGTTCTTC
.,TRBJ2-3,.,TRBV10-3,CASSMDPTVDTQYF,TGTGCCAGTTCCATGGACCCCACAGTAGATACGCAGTATTTT
.,TRBJ1-4,TRBD1,TRBV7-9,CASSLRGRVNEKLFF,TGTGCCAGCAGCTTGAGGGGGCGCGTCAATGAAAAACTGTTTTTT
few,TRBJ1-2,.,TRBV9,CASSVAGEGYGYTF,TGTGCCAGCAGCGTAGCTGGGGAGGGCTATGGCTACACCTTC
many,TRBJ2-6,.,TRBV7-9,CASSPTATGANVLTF,TGTGCCAGCAGCCCTACCGCAACTGGGGCCAACGTCCTGACTTTC
.,TRBJ2-2,TRBD1,TRBV4-3,CASGQGTGGQTGELFF,TGCGCCAGCGGCCAGGGGACAGGGGGTCAAACCGGGGAGCTGTTTTTT
few,TRBJ2-1,TRBD1,TRBV12-3/TRBV12-4,CASSLGGQGNEQFF,TGTGCCAGCAGTTTAGGGGGACAGGGGAATGAGCAGTTCTTC
.,TRBJ1-3,.,TRBV21-1,CASREGGSGNTIYF,TGTGCCAGCAGGGAAGGGGGCTCTGGAAACACCATATATTTT
few,TRBJ2-5,.,TRBV28,CASRPVRGVETQYF,TGTGCCAGCAGACCTGTAAGGGGAGTTGAGACCCAGTACTTC
few,TRBJ1-2,TRBD1,TRBV3-1,CASSDRGYVGYTF,TGTGCCAGCTCGGACAGGGGTTACGTCGGCTACACCTTC
many,TRBJ2-7,.,TRBV6-1,CASSELRGYEQYF,TGTGCCAGCAGTGAATTACGGGGGTACGAGCAGTACTTC
.,TRBJ2-3,TRBD2,TRBV6-4,CASSLQAGGADTQYF,TGTGCCAGCAGTCTTCAAGCGGGAGGGGCAGATACGCAGTATTTT
many,TRBJ2-5,.,TRBV20-1,CSALAVEETQYF,TGCAGTGCGCTAGCAGTGGAGGAGACCCAGTACTTC
.,TRBJ2-1,TRBD2,TRBV20-1,CSASGRAVNEQFF,TGCAGTGCTAGCGGGAGGGCCGTCAATGAGCAGTTCTTC
few,TRBJ2-3,TRBD2,TRBV9,CASSVASGGADTQYF,TGTGCCAGCAGCGTAGCTAGCGGGGGAGCAGATACGCAGTATTTT
few,TRBJ2-2,TRBD2,TRBV6-2/TRBV6-3,CASSYSPGLFDTGELFF,TGTGCCAGCAGTTACTCCCCGGGACTATTTGACACCGGGGAGCTGTTTTTT
few,TRBJ2-5,TRBD1,TRBV27,CASGIGRGRETQYF,TGCGCCAGCGGAATAGGCAGGGGGCGGGAGACCCAGTACTTC
few,TRBJ1-3,.,TRBV20-1,CSASVQGPGNTIYF,TGCAGTGCTAGTGTGCAGGGGCCCGGAAACACCATATATTTT
once,TRBJ2-1,TRBD2,TRBV7-2,CASSLEGSGRASNEQFF,TGTGCCAGCAGCCTCGAGGGTAGCGGGAGGGCATCAAATGAGCAGTTCTTC
.,TRBJ2-4,TRBD2,TRBV6-1,CASSVSGGNIQYF,TGTGCCAGCAGTGTTAGCGGGGGTAACATTCAGTACTTC
few,TRBJ2-7,TRBD2,TRBV2,CASRPRSGKGVYEQYF,TGTGCCAGCAGGCCTCGTAGCGGGAAGGGGGTGTACGAGCAGTACTTC
few,TRBJ1-1,TRBD1,TRBV29-1,CSVVGQAAEAFF,TGCAGCGTTGTCGGACAGGCGGCTGAAGCTTTCTTT
few,TRBJ2-1,TRBD2,TRBV25-1,CASSRGGRATYNEQFF,TGTGCCAGCAGTCGCGGAGGGAGGGCCACCTACAATGAGCAGTTCTTC
.,TRBJ2-5,.,TRBV7-9,CASSLLASQETQYF,TGTGCCAGCAGCTTATTGGCCTCCCAAGAGACCCAGTACTTC
few,TRBJ2-2,.,TRBV12-3/TRBV12-4,CASSFLGWGATGELFF,TGTGCCAGCAGTTTCTTGGGTTGGGGGGCCACCGGGGAGCTGTTTTTT
.,TRBJ2-1,.,TRBV5-1,CASRDPGAYEQFF,TGCGCCAGTCGGGACCCAGGGGCCTATGAGCAGTTCTTC
many,TRBJ2-7,TRBD2,TRBV6-2/TRBV6-3,CASSRLAGAYEQYF,TGTGCCAGCAGTAGACTAGCGGGAGCCTACGAGCAGTACTTC
.,TRBJ1-4,.,TRBV20-1,CSAKGVGNEKLFF,TGCAGTGCTAAAGGGGTGGGGAATGAAAAACTGTTTTTT
few,TRBJ1-6,.,TRBV4-3,CASSQEAQESSYNSPLHF,TGCGCCAGCAGCCAAGAGGCCCAGGAGAGCTCCTATAATTCACCCCTCCACTTT